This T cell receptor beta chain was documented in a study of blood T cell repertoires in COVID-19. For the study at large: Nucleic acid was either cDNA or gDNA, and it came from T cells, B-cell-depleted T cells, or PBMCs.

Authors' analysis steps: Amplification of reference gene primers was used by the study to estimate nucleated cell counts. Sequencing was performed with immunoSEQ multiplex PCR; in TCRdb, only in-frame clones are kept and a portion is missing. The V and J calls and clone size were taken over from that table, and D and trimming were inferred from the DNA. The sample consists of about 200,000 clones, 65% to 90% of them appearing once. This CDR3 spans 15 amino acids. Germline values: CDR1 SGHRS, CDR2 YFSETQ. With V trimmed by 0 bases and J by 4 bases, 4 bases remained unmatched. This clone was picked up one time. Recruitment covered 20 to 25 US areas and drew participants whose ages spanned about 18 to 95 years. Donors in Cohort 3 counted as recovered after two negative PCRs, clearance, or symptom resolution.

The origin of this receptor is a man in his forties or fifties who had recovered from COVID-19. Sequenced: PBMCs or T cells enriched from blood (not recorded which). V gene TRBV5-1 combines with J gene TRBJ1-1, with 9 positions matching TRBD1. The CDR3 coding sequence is TGCGCCAGCAGCTTGGGGGGACAGGGCGGCACTGAAGCTTTCTTT. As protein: CASSLGGQGGTEAFF.